One sample yielded the 10 T cell receptor beta chains listed below, sequenced in a study of untreated major depressive disorder. Generated by immunoSEQ multiplex PCR, the TCRdb table keeps only in-frame clones and is missing some. This repertoire shows approximately 21,000 clones, around 92% found once; its top ten account for approximately 0.45%. Sequenced: CD4+ T cells from PBMCs. These receptors all come from a woman between 40 and 50 years old in good health.

The chain combines TRBV5-4 with TRBJ1-2; D perhaps matches TRBD1 (6 bases). V lost 3 bases and J 4 bases, leaving 16 bases between the germline ends. Germline V gives CDR1 SGHNT, CDR2 YYREEE (reference sequence). CDR3 length equals 15 residues. CDR3 DNA sequence: TGTGCCAGCAGCTCGACCACAGGGATGGTCTATGGCTACACCTTC. Translating it yields CASSSTTGMVYGYTF.

This chain joins TRBV5-4 and TRBJ2-2, with D possibly TRBD2 on 6 matching bases. There are 12 residues in the CDR3. Germline loops: CDR1 SGHNT, CDR2 YYREEE (reference sequence). Trimming shortened V by 3 bases and J by 7 bases, and 7 bases separated the two germline ends. Here the CDR3 reads CASSSGDGELFF. The DNA for the CDR3 is TGTGCCAGCAGCTCGGGGGACGGGGAGCTGTTTTTT. Filled out from reference TRBV5-4 and TRBJ2-2, the complete variable domain reads ETGVTQSPTHLIKTRGQQVTLRCSSQSGHNTVSWYQQALGQGPQFIFQYYREEENGRGNFPPRFSGLQFPNYSSELNVNALELDDSALYLCASSSGDGELFFGEGSRLTVL.

This clone was counted a single time. The chain couples TRBV29-1 to TRBJ2-1, with D tentatively TRBD1 (6 bases). Germline V gene lookup returns CDR1 SQVTM and CDR2 ANQGSEA. CDR3 size: 12 residues. The ends were cut back, 4 bases at V and 9 bases at J, with 13 bases in the middle. CDR3 nucleotides: TGCAGCGTTGGAGCCGGGACAATTGAGCAGTTCTTC. Its translation: CSVGAGTIEQFF.

Only one count was recorded for this clone. The rearrangement joins TRBV10-2 to TRBJ1-1, with D uncertain. The CDR3 loop spans 15 amino acids. CDR1 is WSHSY and CDR2 is SAAADI in the germline V gene. V shed 4 bases and J shed 1 base, with 13 bases lying between them. The CDR3 loop reads CASSASGWGNTEAFF. The CDR3 nucleotides are TGCGCCAGCAGTGCTTCCGGGTGGGGGAACACTGAAGCTTTCTTT.

V gene TRBV10-3 combines with J gene TRBJ2-6, with D tentatively TRBD1 or TRBD2 (5 bases each). This CDR3 spans 16 amino acids. Germline values: CDR1 ENHRY, CDR2 SYGVKD. V lost 6 bases and J 0 bases, leaving 12 bases between the germline ends. The CDR3: CAIRGWGSSGANVLTF. The CDR3 region has the DNA TGTGCCATCAGGGGGTGGGGGAGCTCTGGGGCCAACGTCCTGACTTTC.

The chain uses TRBV4-2 and TRBJ1-6; 7 nucleotides align to TRBD1. Unmatched junction bases numbered 10, after V lost 0 bases and J lost 5 bases. This CDR3 comprises 18 residues. Germline CDR1 and CDR2: LGHNA and YNFKEQ. CDR3 sequence: CASSQEPVRQGNNSPLHF. The CDR3 DNA is TGTGCCAGCAGCCAAGAGCCTGTCCGACAGGGAAATAATTCACCCCTCCACTTT.

This sequence joins TRBV6-6 and TRBJ2-7; D is undetermined. The CDR3 consists of 15 residues. The ends were cut back, 5 bases at V and 3 bases at J, with 17 bases in the middle. Germline CDR1 MNHNY, CDR2 SVGAGI (reference sequence). CDR3 residues: CASSQSRTVDYEQYF. The DNA of the CDR3 is TGTGCCAGCAGTCAGTCGCGGACCGTGGACTACGAGCAGTACTTC.

The chain carries TRBV6-6 and TRBJ2-1, with D tentatively TRBD1 or TRBD2 (5 bases each). Germline V gives CDR1 MNHNY, CDR2 SVGAGI (reference sequence). V lost 2 bases and J lost 10, with 18 bases in between. The CDR3 runs 15 residues. This CDR3 is CASSYGPPGPTEQFF. CDR3 nucleotides: TGTGCCAGCAGTTACGGCCCCCCGGGACCCACAGAGCAGTTCTTC.

Only one count was recorded for this clone. In nucleotides, the CDR3 is TGTGCCAGCAGCTTAGGAGGGAGGCCTACAGATACGCAGTATTTT. Translation gives CASSLGGRPTDTQYF. V usage is TRBV7-2 and J usage is TRBJ2-3; a weak D match, TRBD2 (6 bases). Germline CDR1 SGHTA, CDR2 FQGNSA. V was shortened by 1 base and J by 3 bases, with 11 bases between the two germline ends. The CDR3 is 15 residues long.

V is TRBV18 and J is TRBJ2-4; D possibly corresponds to TRBD1 (5 bases). Germline V gene lookup returns CDR1 KGHSH and CDR2 LQKENI. The V and J ends lost 0 bases and 0 bases respectively, with 21 bases between them. The CDR3 contains 20 residues. DNA for the CDR3: TGTGCCAGCTCACCACCGGGGCGCCAGACCACGAATTTAGCCAAAAACATTCAGTACTTC. Translated: CASSPPGRQTTNLAKNIQYF.